The T cell receptor (beta chain) under discussion was sequenced for a study of cytomegalovirus exposure and HLA in healthy donors. Whole-study results and caveats: Several of the most significant clusters appeared, in a later analysis, to be linked to common viral pathogens. A later analysis showed that HLA-associated TCR beta chains had undergone more clonal expansion than equally common others.

This PCR relied on a set of 60 Vbeta primers and 13 Jbeta primers. Measured with immunoSEQ multiplex PCR; TCRdb has only the in-frame clones, and not every one. The sample lists approximately 200,000 clones, around 80% occurring once. As concerns this clone: What it recognizes is unknown.

Looked up from germline, CDR1 is MNHNS and CDR2 is SASEGT. The CDR3 consists of 13 residues. V shed 4 bases, J shed 2 bases, and the junction held 1 base outside the gene matches. This rearrangement joins TRBV6-1 to TRBJ1-1; 7 bases match TRBD1. This clonotype was obtained from a girl aged 2-15 years in good health and CMV-seronegative. Sequenced sample: PBMCs. The CDR3 protein is CASSGQGNTEAFF. CDR3 in DNA: TGTGCCAGCAGTGGACAGGGTAACACTGAAGCTTTCTTT.